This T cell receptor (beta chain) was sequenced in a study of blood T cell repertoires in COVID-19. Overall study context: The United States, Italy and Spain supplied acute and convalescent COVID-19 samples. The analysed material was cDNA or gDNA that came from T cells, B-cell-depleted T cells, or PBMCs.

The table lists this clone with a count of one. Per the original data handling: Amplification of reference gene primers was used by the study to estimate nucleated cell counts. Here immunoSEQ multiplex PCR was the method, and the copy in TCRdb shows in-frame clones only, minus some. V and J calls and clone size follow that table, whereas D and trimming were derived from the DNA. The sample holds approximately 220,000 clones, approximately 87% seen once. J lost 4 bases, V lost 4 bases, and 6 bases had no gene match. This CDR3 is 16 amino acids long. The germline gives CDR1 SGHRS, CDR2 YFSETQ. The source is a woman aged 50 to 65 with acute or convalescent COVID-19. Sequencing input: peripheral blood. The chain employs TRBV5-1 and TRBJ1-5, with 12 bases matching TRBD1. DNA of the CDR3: TGCGCCAGCAGCCCCTTGGGACAGGGGGCGAATCAGCCCCAGCATTTT. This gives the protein CASSPLGQGANQPQHF. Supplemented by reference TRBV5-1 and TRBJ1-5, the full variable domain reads KAGVTQTPRYLIKTRGQQVTLSCSPISGHRSVSWYQQTPGQGLQFLFEYFSETQRNKGNFPGRFSGRQFSNSRSEMNVSTLELGDSALYLCASSPLGQGANQPQHFGDGTRLSIL.